The 23 T cell receptor beta chains below were found in one sample sequenced in a study of blood T cell repertoires in COVID-19 (dated by TCRdb to 2020 to 2022). Library creation used the immunoSEQ multiplex PCR assay. What TCRdb holds here is the immuneACCESS table cut down to in-frame rearrangements. Part of the clones is not present; checked against another copy, under half of the missing clones reflect an unresolved V gene, and the others are unexplained. Here the sample has 200,000 or so clones; around 89% occur a single time. About 3.3% of the sample rests with the top ten. The sequenced sample was PBMCs or T cells enriched from blood (not recorded which). These receptors all stem from a woman in her late teens or twenties in a cohort exposed to, infected with or recovered from COVID-19 (not recorded which).

Written as DNA, the CDR3 is TGTGCCAGCAGCTCACTCGGGGGGAACACTGAAGCTTTCTTT. It is translated as CASSSLGGNTEAFF. The chain employs TRBV5-6 and TRBJ1-1; D is perhaps TRBD1 (5 bases). Germline CDR1 SGHDT, CDR2 YYEEEE. The V end lost 3 bases, the J end lost 1 base, and 10 bases lay between the germline ends. This CDR3 is 14 amino acids long.

The J gene is TRBJ2-1, the V gene TRBV5-4; 16 positions agree with TRBD2. CDR3 size: 16 residues. Per the germline V gene, CDR1 is SGHNT and CDR2 is YYREEE (reference sequence). V trimming: 4 bases; J trimming: 9 bases; junction bases outside the gene matches: 7. CDR3 DNA sequence: TGTGCCAGCAGCCAGGGACTAGCGGGGGGGATCACTGAGCAGTTCTTC. It specifies CASSQGLAGGITEQFF.

This clone has a single count. This sequence joins TRBV3-1 (or the pseudogene TRBV3-2) and TRBJ1-6, with TRBD1 matching over 8 bases. Per germline, CDR1 LGHDT and CDR2 YNNKEL (reference sequence). The length of the CDR3 is 14 residues. V lost 7 bases and J lost 7; bases outside the gene matches: 6. The CDR3 is CASKFRTGNSPLHF. CDR3 nucleotide sequence: TGTGCCAGCAAGTTCCGGACAGGGAATTCACCCCTCCACTTT.

This clone has a single count. The chain has TRBV2 and TRBJ2-1; the D gene is possibly TRBD1 (5 bases). The CDR3 totals 13 residues. Deletions cut 8 bases from V and 2 bases from J, with 10 bases between. Germline V gene sequence: CDR1 SNHLY, CDR2 FYNNEI. The chain's CDR3 is CASGAEAYNEQFF. The CDR3 DNA follows: TGTGCCAGCGGGGCAGAGGCCTACAATGAGCAGTTCTTC.

CDR3 protein: CASSYSNRGRPLHF. CDR3 nucleotide sequence: TGTGCCAGCAGTTACTCGAACCGAGGGAGGCCCCTCCACTTT. The chain employs TRBV6-5 and TRBJ1-6; D unresolved. The CDR3 has 14 residues. Trimming took 0 bases from V and 13 from J, leaving 13 bases between them. Germline CDR1 MNHEY, CDR2 SVGAGI.

DNA of the CDR3: TGTGCCAGCAGTGAAGCAGGTCCGGGACAGGATATCTCCTACGAGCAGTACTTC. Amino acid sequence: CASSEAGPGQDISYEQYF. The chain joins TRBV6-1 to TRBJ2-7; 8 positions match TRBD1. Per germline, CDR1 MNHNS and CDR2 SASEGT. The CDR3 is 18 amino acids. The V gene end was trimmed by 0 bases and the J gene end by 0 bases; junction bases not matched to a gene: 10.

This clone turned up a few times. As DNA, the CDR3 is TGTGCCAGCAGTGCTACAACTAATGAAAAACTGTTTTTT. This encodes CASSATTNEKLFF. This chain connects TRBV2 to TRBJ1-4; D gene unclear. V lost 4 bases, J lost 0 bases, and 3 bases lay in between. Germline CDR1 SNHLY, CDR2 FYNNEI. The CDR3 covers 13 residues.

The chain is built from TRBV5-6 and TRBJ1-5; 7 nucleotides match TRBD1. V gave up 0 bases and J gave up 7 bases; unmatched junction bases: 4. Germline CDR1 is SGHDT and CDR2 is YYEEEE. The CDR3 spans 14 residues. CDR3 region: CASSLGQGVQPQHF. The CDR3 coding sequence is TGTGCCAGCAGCTTGGGGCAGGGGGTACAGCCCCAGCATTTT. Based on the CDR3 plus reference TRBV5-6 and TRBJ1-5, the full variable domain is DAGVTQSPTHLIKTRGQQVTLRCSPKSGHDTVSWYQQALGQGPQFIFQYYEEEERQRGNFPDRFSGHQFPNYSSELNVNALLLGDSALYLCASSLGQGVQPQHFGDGTRLSIL.

This rearrangement joins TRBV7-2 to TRBJ1-2, with D possibly TRBD1 on 5 matching bases. Germline loops: CDR1 SGHTA, CDR2 FQGNSA. The CDR3 consists of 17 residues. V was shortened by 4 bases and J by 8 bases, with 26 bases between the two germline ends. This chain's CDR3 is CASSSPWQGESVQGYTF. As DNA, the CDR3 is TGTGCCAGCAGCTCCCCCTGGCAGGGCGAGAGCGTGCAAGGCTACACCTTC.

There are a few counts of this clone. The chain recombines TRBV12-3 or TRBV12-4 with TRBJ2-1; no firm D call. Trimming removed 6 bases from V and 9 bases from J, with 12 bases in between. This CDR3 region has 12 residues. CDR3 bases: TGTGCCAGCAGCCCGACTGCCCGTGAGCAGTTCTTC. This codes for CASSPTAREQFF.

The V gene is TRBV28, the J gene TRBJ2-7, with 10 bases fitting TRBD1. This CDR3 region has 13 residues. Germline V gene data show CDR1 as MDHEN and CDR2 as SYDVKM. V was clipped by 6 bases and J by 7 bases; unmatched bases: 6. CDR3 loop: CASSPGTGEEQYF. The CDR3 region has the DNA TGTGCCAGCAGCCCGGGGACAGGGGAAGAGCAGTACTTC.

The chain joins TRBV12-3 or TRBV12-4 to TRBJ1-5; D gene unclear. Trimming removed 5 bases at V and 4 bases at J, with 9 bases between. The CDR3 spans 13 residues. CDR3 loop: CASSESRNQPQHF. The CDR3 region has the DNA TGTGCCAGCAGTGAATCTAGGAATCAGCCCCAGCATTTT.

The chain couples TRBV5-1 to TRBJ1-6, with 7 bases matching TRBD1. Germline V gene sequence: CDR1 SGHRS, CDR2 YFSETQ. CDR3 size: 14 residues. Germline trimming cut 2 bases from V and 8 bases from J; bases unmatched to any gene: 4. The CDR3 reads CASSLKGADSPLHF. In DNA form, the CDR3 reads TGCGCCAGCAGCTTAAAGGGGGCGGATTCACCCCTCCACTTT. Full variable domain (rest looked up from reference TRBV5-1 and TRBJ1-6): KAGVTQTPRYLIKTRGQQVTLSCSPISGHRSVSWYQQTPGQGLQFLFEYFSETQRNKGNFPGRFSGRQFSNSRSEMNVSTLELGDSALYLCASSLKGADSPLHFGNGTRLTVT.

The chain has TRBV19 and TRBJ1-5, with D maybe TRBD1 (6 bases). Germline values: CDR1 LNHDA, CDR2 SQIVND (reference sequence). V dropped 8 bases and J dropped 0 bases, with 23 bases sitting between them. This CDR3 is built from 18 residues. CDR3: CASELLGAGTYSNQPQHF. The CDR3, as DNA: TGTGCCAGTGAATTGTTGGGGGCAGGAACATATAGCAATCAGCCCCAGCATTTT.

This sequence joins TRBV5-1 and TRBJ1-6, with unresolved D. V lost 0 bases to trimming and J lost 0 bases, with 13 bases between them. Germline V gene lookup returns CDR1 SGHRS and CDR2 YFSETQ. The length of the CDR3 is 18 residues. The CDR3 here is CASSLATGLSSYNSPLHF. CDR3 in DNA: TGCGCCAGCAGCTTGGCTACGGGTCTCAGCTCCTATAATTCACCCCTCCACTTT.

The chain employs TRBV10-1 and TRBJ2-4; tentative D call: TRBD1 (5 bases). Trimming stripped 3 bases from V and 7 bases from J, with 13 bases between. The CDR3 has 14 residues. The germline V gene encodes CDR1 WNHNN and CDR2 SYGVQD (reference sequence). The CDR3 loop is CASSEGGASNIQYF. The CDR3 DNA is TGCGCCAGCAGTGAAGGTGGGGCATCGAACATTCAGTACTTC.

The rearrangement uses TRBV27 and TRBJ1-2; D uncertain. Trimming left V 8 bases short and J 1 base short, with 14 bases between. CDR1 and CDR2 (germline): MNHEY, SMNVEV (reference sequence). This CDR3 region has 14 residues. The CDR3 nucleotides read TGTGCCAGCTTTCGCCCCTACAGTAACTATGGCTACACCTTC. Translated: CASFRPYSNYGYTF.

For this clone: Given the absence of the conserved phenylalanine or tryptophan at the CDR3 end, a read error is likely. No DNA is shown, since the ends of the CDR3 on it are uncertain; the CDR3 is the one TCRdb lists. The chain links TRBV18 to TRBJ1-1; the table's TRBD1 call for D was not verified on the DNA. Termini included, the CDR3 measures 9 amino acids. Germline V gene data show CDR1 as KGHSH and CDR2 as LQKENI. The CDR3 here is CASSRRGRV.

This chain uses TRBV5-1 with TRBJ2-2; D gene ambiguous. The CDR3 is made up of 15 amino acids. The V end lost 0 bases, the J end lost 5 bases, and 11 bases lay between the germline ends. Germline V gives CDR1 SGHRS, CDR2 YFSETQ. CDR3 amino acids: CASSLAPTETGELFF. The CDR3 nucleotides are TGCGCCAGCAGCTTGGCCCCCACAGAAACCGGGGAGCTGTTTTTT.

The chain carries TRBV29-1 and TRBJ2-5; 9 positions agree with TRBD1. The germline CDR1 and CDR2 sequences are SQVTM and ANQGSEA. This CDR3 is built from 13 residues. After removal of 3 bases from V and 1 base from J, the junction contained 0 bases not matched to a gene. The CDR3 DNA reads TGCAGCGTTGAGACAGGGGGCCAAGAGACCCAGTACTTC. This encodes CSVETGGQETQYF.

The V call is TRBV27, the J call TRBJ2-1, with D possibly TRBD1 on 6 matching bases. This CDR3 spans 14 amino acids. The germline CDR1 and CDR2 sequences are MNHEY and SMNVEV (reference sequence). Trimming took off 7 bases at V and 4 bases at J, with 14 bases between the two ends. CDR3 in DNA: TGTGCCAGCAAGGGGGTGGGCGGTTACAATGAGCAGTTCTTC. It yields the protein CASKGVGGYNEQFF.

The chain combines TRBV7-3 with TRBJ2-2; 10 nucleotides agree with TRBD2. Trimming at V came to 5 bases and at J to 7 bases, leaving 10 bases not matched to a gene. Germline values: CDR1 SGHTA, CDR2 FQGTGA. The CDR3 has 16 residues. The CDR3 nucleotides are TGTGCCAGCAGCCCCGCTAGCGGGAGAATTGGCGGGGAGCTGTTTTTT. It yields the protein CASSPASGRIGGELFF.

This clone was recorded a few times. The chain is built from TRBV28 and TRBJ2-7; TRBD1 agrees at 11 bases. This CDR3 is built from 14 residues. Germline CDR1 reads MDHEN; CDR2 reads SYDVKM. After removal of 5 bases from V and 5 bases from J, the junction contained 5 bases not matched to a gene. CDR3 in amino acids: CASSHGTGGNEQYF. In nucleotides, the CDR3 is TGTGCCAGCAGTCACGGGACAGGGGGGAACGAGCAGTACTTC.